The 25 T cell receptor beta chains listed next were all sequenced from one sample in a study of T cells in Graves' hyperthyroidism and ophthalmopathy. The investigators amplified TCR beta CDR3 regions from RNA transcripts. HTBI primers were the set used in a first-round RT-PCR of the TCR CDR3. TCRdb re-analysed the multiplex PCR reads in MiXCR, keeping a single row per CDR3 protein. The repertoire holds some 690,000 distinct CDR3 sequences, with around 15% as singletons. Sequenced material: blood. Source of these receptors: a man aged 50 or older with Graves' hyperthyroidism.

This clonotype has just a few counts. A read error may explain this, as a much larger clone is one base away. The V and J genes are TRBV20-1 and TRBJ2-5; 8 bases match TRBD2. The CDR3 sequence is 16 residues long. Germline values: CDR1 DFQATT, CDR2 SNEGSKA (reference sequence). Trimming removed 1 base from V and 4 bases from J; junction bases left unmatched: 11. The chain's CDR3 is CSARGPREGYGETQYF. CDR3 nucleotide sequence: TGCAGTGCTAGAGGTCCACGGGAGGGATATGGAGAGACCCAGTACTTC.

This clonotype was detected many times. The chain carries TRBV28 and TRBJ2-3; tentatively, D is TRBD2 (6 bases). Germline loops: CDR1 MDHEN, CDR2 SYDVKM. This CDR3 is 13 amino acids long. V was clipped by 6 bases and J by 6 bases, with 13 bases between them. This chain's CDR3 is CASSDRERDTQYF. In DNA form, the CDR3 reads TGTGCCAGCAGCGACCGGGAGAGGGATACGCAGTATTTT.

The DNA for the CDR3 is TGTGCCAGCAGATTCACCCCCGACCCCCAGTACAGCTATGGCTACACCTTC. As protein: CASRFTPDPQYSYGYTF. This chain joins TRBV6-1 and TRBJ1-2; D uncertain. The V gene lost 6 bases and the J gene lost 4 bases, with 24 bases spanning the gap. Germline V gene sequence: CDR1 MNHNS, CDR2 SASEGT. The CDR3 runs 17 residues.

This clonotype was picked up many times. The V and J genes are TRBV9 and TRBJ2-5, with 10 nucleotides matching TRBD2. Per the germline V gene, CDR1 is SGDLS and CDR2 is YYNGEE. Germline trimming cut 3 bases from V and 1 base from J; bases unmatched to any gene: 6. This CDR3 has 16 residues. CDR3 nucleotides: TGTGCCAGCAGCGCAGGACTAGCGGCAATCCAAGAGACCCAGTACTTC. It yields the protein CASSAGLAAIQETQYF.

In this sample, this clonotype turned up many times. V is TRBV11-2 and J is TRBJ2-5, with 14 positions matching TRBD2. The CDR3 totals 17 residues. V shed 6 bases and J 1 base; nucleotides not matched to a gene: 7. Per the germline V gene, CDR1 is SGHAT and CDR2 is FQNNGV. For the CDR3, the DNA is TGTGCCAGCAGGAGACTAGCGGGAGGGAAATCCCAAGAGACCCAGTACTTC. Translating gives CASRRLAGGKSQETQYF.

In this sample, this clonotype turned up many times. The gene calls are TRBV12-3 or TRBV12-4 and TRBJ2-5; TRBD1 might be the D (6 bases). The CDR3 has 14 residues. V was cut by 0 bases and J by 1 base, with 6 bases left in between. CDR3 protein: CASSLADSQETQYF. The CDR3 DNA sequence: TGTGCCAGCAGTTTAGCGGACAGCCAAGAGACCCAGTACTTC.

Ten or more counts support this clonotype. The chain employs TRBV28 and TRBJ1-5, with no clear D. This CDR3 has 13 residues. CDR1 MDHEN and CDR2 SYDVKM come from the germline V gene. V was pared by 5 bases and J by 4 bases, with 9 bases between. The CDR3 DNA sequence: TGTGCCAGCAGTCAGAGATTGAATCAGCCCCAGCATTTT. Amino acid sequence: CASSQRLNQPQHF.

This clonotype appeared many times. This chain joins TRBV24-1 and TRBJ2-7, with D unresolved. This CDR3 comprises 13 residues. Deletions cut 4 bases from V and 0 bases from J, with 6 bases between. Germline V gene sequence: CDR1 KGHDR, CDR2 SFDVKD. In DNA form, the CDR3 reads TGTGCCACCAGTGAAGGCAACTCCTACGAGCAGTACTTC. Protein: CATSEGNSYEQYF.

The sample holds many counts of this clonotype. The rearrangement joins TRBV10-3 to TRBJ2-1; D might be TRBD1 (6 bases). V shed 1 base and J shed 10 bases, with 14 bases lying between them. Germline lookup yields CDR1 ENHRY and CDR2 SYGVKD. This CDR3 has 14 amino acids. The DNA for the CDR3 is TGTGCCATCAGTGAGTGGGACACCTCAATAGAGCAGTTCTTC. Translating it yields CAISEWDTSIEQFF.

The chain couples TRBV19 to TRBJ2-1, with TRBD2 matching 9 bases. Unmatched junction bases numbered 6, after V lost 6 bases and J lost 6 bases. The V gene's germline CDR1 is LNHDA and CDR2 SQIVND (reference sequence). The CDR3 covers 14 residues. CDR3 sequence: CASSTGTSSNEQFF. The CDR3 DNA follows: TGTGCCAGTAGCACCGGGACTAGCAGCAATGAGCAGTTCTTC.

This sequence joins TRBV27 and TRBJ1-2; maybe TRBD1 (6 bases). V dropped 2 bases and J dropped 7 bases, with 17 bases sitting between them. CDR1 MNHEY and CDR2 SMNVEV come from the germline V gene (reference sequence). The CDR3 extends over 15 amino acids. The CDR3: CASSLTSVGAFGYTF. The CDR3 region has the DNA TGTGCCAGCAGTTTAACCTCCGTGGGGGCGTTTGGCTACACCTTC.

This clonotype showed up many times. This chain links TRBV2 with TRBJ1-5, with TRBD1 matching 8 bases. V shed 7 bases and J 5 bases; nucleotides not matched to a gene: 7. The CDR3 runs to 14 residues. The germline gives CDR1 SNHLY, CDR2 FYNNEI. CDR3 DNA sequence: TGTGCCAGCAACAAGGACAGGGCTTATCAGCCCCAGCATTTT. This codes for CASNKDRAYQPQHF.

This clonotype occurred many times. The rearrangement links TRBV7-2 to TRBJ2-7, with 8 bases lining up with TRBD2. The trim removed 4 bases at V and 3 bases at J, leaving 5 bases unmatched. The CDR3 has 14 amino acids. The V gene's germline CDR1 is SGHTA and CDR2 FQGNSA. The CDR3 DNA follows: TGTGCCAGCAGCTCCCAGAGCGGGAGCTACGAGCAGTACTTC. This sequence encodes CASSSQSGSYEQYF.

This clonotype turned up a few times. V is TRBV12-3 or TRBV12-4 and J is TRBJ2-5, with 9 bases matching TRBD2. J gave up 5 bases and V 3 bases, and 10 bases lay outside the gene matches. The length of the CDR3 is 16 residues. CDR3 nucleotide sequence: TGTGCCAGCAGTTTCGACGGGACTAGCTCCAGGGAGACCCAGTACTTC. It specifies CASSFDGTSSRETQYF.

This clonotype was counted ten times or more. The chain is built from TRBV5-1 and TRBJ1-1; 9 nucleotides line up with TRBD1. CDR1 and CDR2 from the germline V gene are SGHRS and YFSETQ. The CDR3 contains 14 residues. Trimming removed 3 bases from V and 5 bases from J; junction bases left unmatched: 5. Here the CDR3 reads CASSSNRGQTEAFF. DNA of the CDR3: TGCGCCAGCAGCTCCAACAGGGGGCAAACTGAAGCTTTCTTT. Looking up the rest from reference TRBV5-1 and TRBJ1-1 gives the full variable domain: KAGVTQTPRYLIKTRGQQVTLSCSPISGHRSVSWYQQTPGQGLQFLFEYFSETQRNKGNFPGRFSGRQFSNSRSEMNVSTLELGDSALYLCASSSNRGQTEAFFGQGTRLTVV.

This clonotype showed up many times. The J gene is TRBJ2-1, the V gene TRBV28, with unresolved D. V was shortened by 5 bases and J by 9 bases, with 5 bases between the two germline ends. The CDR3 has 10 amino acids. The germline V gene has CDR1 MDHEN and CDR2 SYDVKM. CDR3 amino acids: CASSTGEQFF. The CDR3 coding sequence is TGTGCCAGCAGTACTGGTGAGCAGTTCTTC. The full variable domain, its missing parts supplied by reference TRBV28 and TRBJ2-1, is DVKVTQSSRYLVKRTGEKVFLECVQDMDHENMFWYRQDPGLGLRLIYFSYDVKMKEKGDIPEGYSVSREKKERFSLILESASTNQTSMYLCASSTGEQFFGPGTRLTVL.

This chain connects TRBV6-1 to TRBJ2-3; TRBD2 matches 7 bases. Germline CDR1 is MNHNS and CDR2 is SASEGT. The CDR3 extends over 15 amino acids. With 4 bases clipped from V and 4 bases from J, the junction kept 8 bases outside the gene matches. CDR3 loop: CASSAGGWPSDTQYF. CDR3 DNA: TGTGCCAGCAGTGCCGGGGGGTGGCCTTCAGATACGCAGTATTTT.

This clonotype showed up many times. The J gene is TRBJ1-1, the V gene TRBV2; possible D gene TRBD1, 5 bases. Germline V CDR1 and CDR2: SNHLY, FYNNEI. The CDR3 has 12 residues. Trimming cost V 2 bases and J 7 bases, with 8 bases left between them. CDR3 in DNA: TGTGCCAGCAGTGAAAGGGGTTATGAAGCTTTCTTT. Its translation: CASSERGYEAFF. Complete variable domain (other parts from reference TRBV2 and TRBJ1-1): EPEVTQTPSHQVTQMGQEVILRCVPISNHLYFYWYRQILGQKVEFLVSFYNNEISEKSEIFDDQFSVERPDGSNFTLKIRSTKLEDSAMYFCASSERGYEAFFGQGTRLTVV.

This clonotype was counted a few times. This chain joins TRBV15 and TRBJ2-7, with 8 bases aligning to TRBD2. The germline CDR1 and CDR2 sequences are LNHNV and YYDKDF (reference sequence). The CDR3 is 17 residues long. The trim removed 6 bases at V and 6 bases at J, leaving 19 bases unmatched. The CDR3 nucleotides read TGTGCCACCAGTAGCAGGAGCCCGCGGGGGGCCCCAGGCGAGCAGTACTTC. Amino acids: CATSSRSPRGAPGEQYF.

The CDR3 DNA follows: TGCAGCGTTGAAGACGTTGGGACAGCCACCTACGAGCAGTACTTC. It yields the protein CSVEDVGTATYEQYF. The rearrangement joins TRBV29-1 to TRBJ2-7, with 7 bases aligning to TRBD1. This CDR3 has 15 residues. Germline lookup yields CDR1 SQVTM and CDR2 ANQGSEA. Germline trimming cut 0 bases from V and 2 bases from J; bases unmatched to any gene: 7.

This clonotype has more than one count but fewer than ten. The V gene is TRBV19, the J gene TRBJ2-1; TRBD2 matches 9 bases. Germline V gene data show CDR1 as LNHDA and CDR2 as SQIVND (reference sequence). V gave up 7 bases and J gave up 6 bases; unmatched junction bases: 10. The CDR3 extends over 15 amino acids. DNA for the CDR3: TGTGCCAGTAATGCTGAGACTAGCGGTCTCAATGAGCAGTTCTTC. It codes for CASNAETSGLNEQFF.

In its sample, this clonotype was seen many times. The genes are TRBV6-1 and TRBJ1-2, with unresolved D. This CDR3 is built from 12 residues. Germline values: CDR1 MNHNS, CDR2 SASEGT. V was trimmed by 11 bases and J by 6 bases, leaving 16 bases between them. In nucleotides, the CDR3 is TGTGCCCACCGGAATGTAATGGATGGCTACACCTTC. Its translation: CAHRNVMDGYTF.

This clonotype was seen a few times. The CDR3 loop is CASSFDSSSYNEQFF. As DNA, the CDR3 is TGTGCCAGTAGTTTCGACAGTAGCTCCTACAATGAGCAGTTCTTC. The chain uses TRBV19 and TRBJ2-1, with D tentatively TRBD1 (5 bases). In germline, CDR1 is LNHDA, CDR2 SQIVND (reference sequence). The CDR3 runs 15 residues. Between the trimmed V and J ends, which lost 5 bases and 0 bases, there was a span of 11 bases.

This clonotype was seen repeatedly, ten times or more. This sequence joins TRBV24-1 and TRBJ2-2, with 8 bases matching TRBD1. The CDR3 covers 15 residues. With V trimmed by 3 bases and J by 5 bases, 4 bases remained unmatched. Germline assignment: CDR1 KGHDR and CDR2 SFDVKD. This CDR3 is CATSDPTGGTGELFF. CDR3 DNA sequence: TGTGCCACCAGTGATCCTACAGGGGGTACCGGGGAGCTGTTTTTT.

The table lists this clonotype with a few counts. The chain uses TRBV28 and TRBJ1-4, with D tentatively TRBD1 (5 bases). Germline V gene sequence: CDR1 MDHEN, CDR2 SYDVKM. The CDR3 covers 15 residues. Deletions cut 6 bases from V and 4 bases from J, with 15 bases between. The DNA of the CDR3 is TGTGCCAGCAGCAACCCAGGGACCCTTAATGAAAAACTGTTTTTT. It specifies CASSNPGTLNEKLFF.